This T cell receptor (beta chain) stems from a study of neurological immune-mediated disorders. This clonotype was recorded many times. As for the cDNA, it was generated by 5'RACE with 10-nucleotide random UMIs. From the 5' RACE reads, TCRdb called clonotypes with MiXCR, one entry per CDR3 protein. The table includes tens of thousands of distinct CDR3 sequences, around 6% detected once. The CDR3 spans 14 residues. With 6 bases removed from V and 6 bases from J, the gap between germline ends came to 18 bases. Germline V gene data show CDR1 as MNHEY and CDR2 as SMNVEV (reference sequence). The TCR was taken from a woman in her forties or fifties in good health. Source material: CD4+ T cells from blood. The chain has TRBV27 and TRBJ2-7, with D maybe TRBD2 (7 bases). The CDR3 is CASRLQGGIGEQYF. CDR3 bases: TGTGCCAGCAGGTTACAGGGAGGGATAGGCGAGCAGTACTTC.